Below, one T cell receptor (beta chain) is given with its context. This may come from a read error, since a much larger clone is one base off. Amplified regions were TCR beta CDR3 sequences from RNA transcripts. Initially, a first-round RT-PCR of the TCR CDR3 employed the HTBI primer set. MiXCR was run by TCRdb on the multiplex PCR reads, yielding one entry per CDR3 protein. The table includes 610,000 or so distinct CDR3 sequences, just over 45% detected once. The source of the sample is a study of T cells in Graves' hyperthyroidism and ophthalmopathy. CDR1 is MNHEY and CDR2 is SVGAGI in the germline V gene. V was cut by 2 bases and J by 1 base, with 9 bases left in between. The CDR3 runs to 15 residues. Diagnosis of hyperthyroidism was new in patients aged 18 to 65, and its duration was under 2 months. Clinical symptoms, serum thyroxine and TRAb, thyroid ultrasound and orbital computed tomography were used for the diagnoses.

Sequenced material: peripheral blood or thyroid tissue (not recorded which). This sequence joins TRBV6-5 and TRBJ1-5; D gene ambiguous. The receptor was derived from a woman aged 18 to 35 with Graves' hyperthyroidism. CDR3 residues: CASSYAGVSNQPQHF. Written as DNA, the CDR3 is TGTGCCAGCAGTTACGCCGGGGTAAGCAATCAGCCCCAGCATTTT.